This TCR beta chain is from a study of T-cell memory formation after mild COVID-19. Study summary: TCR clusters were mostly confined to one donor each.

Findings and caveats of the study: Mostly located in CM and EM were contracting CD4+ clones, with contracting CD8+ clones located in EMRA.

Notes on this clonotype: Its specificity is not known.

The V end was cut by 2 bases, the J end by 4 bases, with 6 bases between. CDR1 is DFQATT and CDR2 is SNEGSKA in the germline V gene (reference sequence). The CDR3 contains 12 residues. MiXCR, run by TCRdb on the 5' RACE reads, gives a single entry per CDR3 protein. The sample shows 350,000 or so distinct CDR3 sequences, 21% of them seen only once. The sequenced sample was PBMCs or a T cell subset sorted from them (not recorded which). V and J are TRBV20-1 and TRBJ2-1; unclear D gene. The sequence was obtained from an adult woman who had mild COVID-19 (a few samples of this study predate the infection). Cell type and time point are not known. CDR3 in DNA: TGCAGTGCTAGACTTCAGTACAATGAGCAGTTCTTC. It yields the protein CSARLQYNEQFF.